The sequence of this TCR beta chain was determined in a study of regulatory T cells in long-lasting Graves disease. The time point: newly diagnosed GD, antithyroid drugs for less than 3 months. TCR sequences were obtained from RNA taken from PBMCs. With V trimmed by 0 bases and J by 10 bases, 8 bases remained unmatched. The CDR3 runs 15 residues. Germline V gene sequence: CDR1 MGHRA, CDR2 YSYEKL. To make TCR beta libraries, researchers used iRepertoire HTBI primers and Arm-PCR of CDR3 regions. TCRdb recomputed calls from the multiplex PCR reads with MiXCR, one row per CDR3 protein. The table has 550,000 or so distinct CDR3 sequences, around 12% seen once; the top ten hold roughly 9.3%. This sample was shared with a second study, whose subject was T cells in Graves' hyperthyroidism and ophthalmopathy.

The source is a woman between 25 and 40 years old with Graves disease. The material was peripheral blood mononuclear cells (PBMCs), obtained at new diagnosis, from a patient treated with antithyroid drugs. V and J are TRBV4-1 and TRBJ1-5, with 8 bases that match TRBD1. CDR3 loop: CASSQEDRATNPQHF. As DNA, the CDR3 is TGCGCCAGCAGCCAAGAGGACAGGGCGACCAACCCCCAGCATTTT.